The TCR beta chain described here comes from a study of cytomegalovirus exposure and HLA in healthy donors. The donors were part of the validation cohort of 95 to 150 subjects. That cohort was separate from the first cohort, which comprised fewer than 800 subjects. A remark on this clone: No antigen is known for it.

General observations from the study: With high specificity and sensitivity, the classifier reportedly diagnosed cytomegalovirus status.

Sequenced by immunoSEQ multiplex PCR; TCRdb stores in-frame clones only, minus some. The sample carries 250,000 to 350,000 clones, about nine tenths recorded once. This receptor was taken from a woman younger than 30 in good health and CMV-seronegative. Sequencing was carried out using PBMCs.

In nucleotides, the CDR3 is TGTGCCAGCAGCGTAGTCCCGGACAGTCACGAAGAAGCTTTCTTT. The encoded protein is CASSVVPDSHEEAFF. This chain connects TRBV9 to TRBJ1-1; tentative D call: TRBD1 (6 bases). The CDR3 sequence is 15 residues long. V lost 0 bases and J lost 8, with 17 bases in between. Germline V lookup: CDR1 SGDLS, CDR2 YYNGEE.